This record concerns one T cell receptor beta chain sequence. Its antigen is currently unknown. These data come from a study of shared clonotypes between healthy human individuals. Study summary: CD4 naive and memory got three plates each, CD8 naive two, CD8 memory one.

Overall study findings and caveats: Generation probability values for non-shared clonotypes were lower than those for clonotypes shared by all four donors.

The repertoire was sequenced with immunoSEQ multiplex PCR; TCRdb's copy has only in-frame clones and lacks some. This sample has roughly 520,000 clones, with roughly 95% found just once. Material: naive CD4+ T cells sorted from blood. Subset reported: CD45RA+ positively selected. The clonotype was recovered from a woman in her twenties or thirties in good health.

CDR3 protein: CASSPPTNTGELFF. In DNA form, the CDR3 reads TGTGCCAGCAGTCCTCCCACAAACACCGGGGAGCTGTTTTTT. The chain recombines TRBV27 with TRBJ2-2; the D is unclear. V dropped 5 bases and J dropped 2 bases, with 9 bases sitting between them. CDR3 length: 14 amino acids. Germline lookup yields CDR1 MNHEY and CDR2 SMNVEV (reference sequence).